Listed here are 20 T cell receptor beta chains from one sample, sequenced in a study of early stage breast cancer tumors. Sequencing used immunoSEQ multiplex PCR; TCRdb keeps in-frame clones, though not all of them. The repertoire holds about 69,000 clones, with about 85% as singletons. Sequenced input: blood. These receptor sequences come from a person in their 40s with breast cancer.

This sequence joins TRBV7-2 and TRBJ1-5, with a possible D match to TRBD1 (5 bases). Germline values: CDR1 SGHTA, CDR2 FQGNSA. Trimming stripped 2 bases from V and 5 bases from J, with 10 bases between. This CDR3 has 14 amino acids. CDR3 nucleotide sequence: TGTGCCAGCAGCTTAAAGATAGGGGATCAGCCCCAGCATTTT. Translated, it gives CASSLKIGDQPQHF.

This clone is a singleton in its sample. For the CDR3, the DNA is TGCGCCAGCAGGGACAGGGGCGGGGGCACTGAAGCTTTCTTT. Translated: CASRDRGGGTEAFF. The chain combines TRBV4-1 with TRBJ1-1, with 9 bases aligning to TRBD1. CDR1 and CDR2 (germline): MGHRA, YSYEKL. This CDR3 spans 14 amino acids. V gave up 6 bases and J gave up 4 bases; unmatched junction bases: 6.

This clone was recorded a few times. The chain carries TRBV4-1 and TRBJ2-7, with D hard to call. This CDR3 contains 15 residues. The V and J ends lost 4 bases and 1 base respectively, with 14 bases between them. The V gene's germline CDR1 is MGHRA and CDR2 YSYEKL. As DNA, the CDR3 is TGCGCCAGCAGCCCGCTTTGGAGTATGTCCTACGAGCAGTACTTC. Translating it yields CASSPLWSMSYEQYF.

This chain uses TRBV6-1 with TRBJ2-1; unclear D gene. V lost 4 bases and J 8 bases, leaving 6 bases between the germline ends. Germline CDR1 and CDR2: MNHNS and SASEGT. This CDR3 spans 11 amino acids. Here the CDR3 DNA reads TGTGCCAGCAGTGGATTTTATGAGCAGTTCTTC. Residues: CASSGFYEQFF.

CDR3 amino acids: CASSSDVSVYGYTF. The CDR3 region has the DNA TGTGCCAGCAGCTCTGATGTCTCGGTCTATGGCTACACCTTC. The chain is built from TRBV7-6 and TRBJ1-2, with D unresolved. The V gene's germline CDR1 is SGHVS and CDR2 FNYEAQ. Trimming shortened V by 4 bases and J by 4 bases, and 13 bases separated the two germline ends. The CDR3 is 14 residues long.

V and J are TRBV19 and TRBJ1-1; D uncertain. The CDR3 is 14 amino acids. Trimming took off 3 bases at V and 1 base at J, with 9 bases between the two ends. The germline V gene has CDR1 LNHDA and CDR2 SQIVND (reference sequence). The DNA for the CDR3 is TGTGCCAGTAGTATTGGCATGGGGAACACTGAAGCTTTCTTT. This encodes CASSIGMGNTEAFF.

Concerning this clone: Different DNA sequences within this sample yield the same CDR3. The rearrangement links TRBV27 to TRBJ2-3; 11 nucleotides line up with TRBD2. The CDR3 length is 15 residues. After removal of 3 bases from V and 3 bases from J, the junction contained 2 bases not matched to a gene. The germline gives CDR1 MNHEY, CDR2 SMNVEV (reference sequence). In DNA form, the CDR3 reads TGTGCCAGCAGTTTCGGGACTAGCGGAACAGATACGCAGTATTTT. This translates into CASSFGTSGTDTQYF.

J is TRBJ1-2 and V is TRBV27, with D unresolved. CDR1 and CDR2 from the germline V gene are MNHEY and SMNVEV (reference sequence). The CDR3 is 13 residues long. V was pared by 3 bases and J by 3 bases, with 8 bases between. The CDR3 is CASSFSVDYGYTF. The CDR3 nucleotides read TGTGCCAGCAGTTTTTCTGTCGACTATGGCTACACCTTC.

This chain connects TRBV11-2 to TRBJ2-3; D is undetermined. This CDR3 has 11 residues. Trimming stripped 4 bases from V and 4 bases from J, with 3 bases between. CDR1 SGHAT and CDR2 FQNNGV come from the germline V gene. CDR3 residues: CASSSADTQYF. CDR3 sequence (DNA): TGTGCCAGCAGCTCGGCAGATACGCAGTATTTT.

By sample share, this clone is medium-sized. The rearrangement uses TRBV2 and TRBJ1-1; no clear D. The CDR3 length is 12 residues. V was clipped by 2 bases and J by 4 bases, with 5 bases between them. Germline values: CDR1 SNHLY, CDR2 FYNNEI. Here the CDR3 reads CASSEWATEAFF. The CDR3 DNA reads as TGTGCCAGCAGTGAATGGGCCACTGAAGCTTTCTTT.

Here the CDR3 reads CASTKLSTANTEAFF. In nucleotides, the CDR3 is TGTGCCAGCACCAAGCTATCGACAGCGAACACTGAAGCTTTCTTT. V gene TRBV6-1 combines with J gene TRBJ1-1; D might be TRBD1 (5 bases). The germline V and J ends were trimmed by 7 bases and 1 base, with 16 bases remaining between them. The CDR3 is 15 amino acids. CDR1 is MNHNS, CDR2 SASEGT, per germline.

The chain links TRBV5-1 to TRBJ2-3, with unresolved D. Trimming took off 1 base at V and 0 bases at J, with 3 bases between the two ends. The germline CDR1 and CDR2 sequences are SGHRS and YFSETQ. This CDR3 is 13 amino acids long. In DNA, the CDR3 is TGCGCCAGCAGCTTGTCTAGCACAGATACGCAGTATTTT. This encodes CASSLSSTDTQYF.

V and J are TRBV7-9 and TRBJ2-2, with D perhaps matching TRBD1 (6 bases). V lost 1 base and J lost 8, with 8 bases in between. The CDR3 is 13 amino acids. CDR1 and CDR2 from the germline V gene are SEHNR and FQNEAQ (reference sequence). This chain's CDR3 is CASSLDRVGELFF. As DNA, the CDR3 is TGTGCCAGCAGCTTAGACAGGGTGGGGGAGCTGTTTTTT. The full variable domain, in which reference TRBV7-9 and TRBJ2-2 provide the parts outside the CDR3, is DTGVSQNPRHKITKRGQNVTFRCDPISEHNRLYWYRQTLGQGPEFLTYFQNEAQLEKSRLLSDRFSAERPKGSFSTLEIQRTEQGDSAMYLCASSLDRVGELFFGEGSRLTVL.

The chain links TRBV7-8 to TRBJ2-1; 8 bases agree with TRBD2. This CDR3 contains 15 residues. Germline loops: CDR1 SGHVS, CDR2 FQNEAQ. J gave up 4 bases and V 5 bases, and 7 bases lay outside the gene matches. In DNA, the CDR3 is TGTGCCAGCAGCCCCCCGGGACTAGTTTACAATGAGCAGTTCTTC. This sequence encodes CASSPPGLVYNEQFF.

The rearrangement joins TRBV10-1 to TRBJ2-1, with a weak D call TRBD2 (6 bases). CDR3 length: 13 amino acids. Germline CDR1 WNHNN, CDR2 SYGVQD (reference sequence). Trimming removed 2 bases from V and 10 bases from J, with 12 bases in between. The CDR3 sequence: CASSERLGLEQFF. The CDR3 bases are TGCGCCAGCAGTGAGCGACTAGGTCTGGAGCAGTTCTTC.

The V and J genes are TRBV28 and TRBJ2-3, with TRBD1 matching 8 bases. Germline V gives CDR1 MDHEN, CDR2 SYDVKM. The trim removed 10 bases at V and 2 bases at J, leaving 5 bases unmatched. The CDR3 is made up of 13 amino acids. This CDR3 reads CAIRTGNTDTQYF. Written as DNA, the CDR3 is TGTGCCATCAGGACAGGGAACACAGATACGCAGTATTTT.

V is TRBV28 and J is TRBJ2-1; 7 bases line up with TRBD1. The CDR3 runs 16 residues. With V trimmed by 2 bases and J by 0 bases, 4 bases remained unmatched. In germline, CDR1 is MDHEN, CDR2 SYDVKM. This CDR3 is CASSLVRDSSYNEQFF. CDR3 nucleotides: TGTGCCAGCAGTTTAGTTCGGGACAGCTCCTACAATGAGCAGTTCTTC.

The CDR3 sequence: CASSSPGGYEQYF. Written as DNA, the CDR3 is TGTGCCAGCAGCTCACCTGGGGGTTACGAGCAGTACTTC. The chain carries TRBV9 and TRBJ2-7; D may match TRBD1 or TRBD2 (5 bases each). Trimming stripped 4 bases from V and 4 bases from J, with 12 bases between. CDR3 length: 13 residues. The germline V gene has CDR1 SGDLS and CDR2 YYNGEE.

This sequence joins TRBV4-2 and TRBJ2-7; TRBD1 might be the D (5 bases). Per the germline V gene, CDR1 is LGHNA and CDR2 is YNFKEQ. The V and J ends lost 0 bases and 6 bases respectively, with 15 bases between them. This CDR3 comprises 15 residues. The chain's CDR3 is CASSQDRGKASEQYF. DNA for the CDR3: TGTGCCAGCAGCCAAGATAGGGGTAAAGCGAGCGAGCAGTACTTC.

The chain has TRBV7-2 and TRBJ2-5, with D perhaps TRBD1 (6 bases). Germline CDR1 reads SGHTA; CDR2 reads FQGNSA. CDR3 length equals 14 residues. V lost 2 bases and J 5 bases, leaving 12 bases between the germline ends. The CDR3 protein is CASSLTQGTETQYF. The CDR3 nucleotides read TGTGCCAGCAGCTTAACACAGGGTACTGAGACCCAGTACTTC. Full variable domain (rest looked up from reference TRBV7-2 and TRBJ2-5): GAGVSQSPSNKVTEKGKDVELRCDPISGHTALYWYRQSLGQGLEFLIYFQGNSAPDKSGLPSDRFSAERTGGSVSTLTIQRTQQEDSAVYLCASSLTQGTETQYFGPGTRLLVL.